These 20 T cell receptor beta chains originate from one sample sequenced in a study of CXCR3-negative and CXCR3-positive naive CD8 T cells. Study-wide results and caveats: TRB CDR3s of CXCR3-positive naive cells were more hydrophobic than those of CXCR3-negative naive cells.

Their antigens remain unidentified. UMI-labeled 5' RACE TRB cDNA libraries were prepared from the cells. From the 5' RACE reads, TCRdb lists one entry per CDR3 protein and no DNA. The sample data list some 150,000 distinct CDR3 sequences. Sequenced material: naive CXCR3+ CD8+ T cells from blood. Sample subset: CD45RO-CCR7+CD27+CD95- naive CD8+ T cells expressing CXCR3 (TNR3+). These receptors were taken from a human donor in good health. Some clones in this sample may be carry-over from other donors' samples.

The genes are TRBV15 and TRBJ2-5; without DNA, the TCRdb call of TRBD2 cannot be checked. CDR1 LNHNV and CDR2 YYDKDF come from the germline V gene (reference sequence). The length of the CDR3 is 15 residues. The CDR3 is CATSRDRGRGGTQYF.

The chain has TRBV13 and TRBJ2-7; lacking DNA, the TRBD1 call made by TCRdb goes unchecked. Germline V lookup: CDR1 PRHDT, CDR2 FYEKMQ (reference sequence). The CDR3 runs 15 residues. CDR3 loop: CASSSRDTGAYEQYF. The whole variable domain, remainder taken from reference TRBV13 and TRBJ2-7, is AAGVIQSPRHLIKEKRETATLKCYPIPRHDTVYWYQQGPGQDPQFLISFYEKMQSDKGSIPDRFSAQQFSDYHSELNMSSLELGDSALYFCASSSRDTGAYEQYFGPGTRLTVT.

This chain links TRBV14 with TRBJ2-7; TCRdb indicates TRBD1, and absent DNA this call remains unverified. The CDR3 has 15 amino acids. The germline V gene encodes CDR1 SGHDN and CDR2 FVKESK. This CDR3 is CASSPDRGEGYEQYF. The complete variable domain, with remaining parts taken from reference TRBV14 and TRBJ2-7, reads EAGVTQFPSHSVIEKGQTVTLRCDPISGHDNLYWYRRVMGKEIKFLLHFVKESKQDESGMPNNRFLAERTGGTYSTLKVQPAELEDSGVYFCASSPDRGEGYEQYFGPGTRLTVT.

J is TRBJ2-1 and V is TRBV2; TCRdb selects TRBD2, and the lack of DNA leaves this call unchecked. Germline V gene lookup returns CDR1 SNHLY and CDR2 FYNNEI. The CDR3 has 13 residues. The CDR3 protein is CASTASANNEQFF.

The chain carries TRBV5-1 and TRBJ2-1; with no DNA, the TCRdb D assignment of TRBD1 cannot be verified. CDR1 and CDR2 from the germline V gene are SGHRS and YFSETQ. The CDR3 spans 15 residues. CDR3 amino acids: CASRKDRESYNEQFF.

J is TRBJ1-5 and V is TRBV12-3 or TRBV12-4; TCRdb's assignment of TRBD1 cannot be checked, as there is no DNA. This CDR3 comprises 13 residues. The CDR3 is CASTSGANQPQHF.

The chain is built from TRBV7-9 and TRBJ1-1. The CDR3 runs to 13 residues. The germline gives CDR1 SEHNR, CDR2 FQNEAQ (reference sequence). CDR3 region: CASSLRAGPEAFF. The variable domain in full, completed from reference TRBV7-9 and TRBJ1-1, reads DTGVSQNPRHKITKRGQNVTFRCDPISEHNRLYWYRQTLGQGPEFLTYFQNEAQLEKSRLLSDRFSAERPKGSFSTLEIQRTEQGDSAMYLCASSLRAGPEAFFGQGTRLTVV.

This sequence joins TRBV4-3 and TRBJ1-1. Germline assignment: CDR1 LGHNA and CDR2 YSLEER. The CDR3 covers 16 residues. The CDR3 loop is CASSQVASMEGTEAFF.

This CDR3 reads CSVPGTGSPGQFF. The chain has TRBV29-1 and TRBJ2-1; TCRdb gives TRBD1 as the D gene, but with no DNA this cannot be confirmed. This CDR3 comprises 13 residues. Germline CDR1 reads SQVTM; CDR2 reads ANQGSEA.

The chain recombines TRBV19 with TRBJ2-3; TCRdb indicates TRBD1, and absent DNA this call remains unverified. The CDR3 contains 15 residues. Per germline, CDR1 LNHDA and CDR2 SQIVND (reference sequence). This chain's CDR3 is CASHTGGLGGDTQYF.

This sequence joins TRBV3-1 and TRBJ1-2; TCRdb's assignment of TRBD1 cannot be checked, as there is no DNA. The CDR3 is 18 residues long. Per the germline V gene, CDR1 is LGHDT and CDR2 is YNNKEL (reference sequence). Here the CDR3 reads CASSPDLMPGQGRHGYTF. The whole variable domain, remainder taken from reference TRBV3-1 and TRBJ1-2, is DTAVSQTPKYLVTQMGNDKSIKCEQNLGHDTMYWYKQDSKKFLKIMFSYNNKELIINETVPNRFSPKSPDKAHLNLHINSLELGDSAVYFCASSPDLMPGQGRHGYTFGSGTRLTVV.

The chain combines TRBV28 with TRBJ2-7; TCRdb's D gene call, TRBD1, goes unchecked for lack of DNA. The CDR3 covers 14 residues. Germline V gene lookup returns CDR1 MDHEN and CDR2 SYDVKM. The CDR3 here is CASSTGALTYEQYF.

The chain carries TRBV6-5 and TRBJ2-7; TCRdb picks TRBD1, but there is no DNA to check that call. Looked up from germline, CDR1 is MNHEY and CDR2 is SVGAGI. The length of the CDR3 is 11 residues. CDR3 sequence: CASRGDYEQYF.

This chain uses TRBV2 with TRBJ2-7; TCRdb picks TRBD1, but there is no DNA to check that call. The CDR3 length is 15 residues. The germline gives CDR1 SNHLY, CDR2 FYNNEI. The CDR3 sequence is CASSAGTGVLREQYF.

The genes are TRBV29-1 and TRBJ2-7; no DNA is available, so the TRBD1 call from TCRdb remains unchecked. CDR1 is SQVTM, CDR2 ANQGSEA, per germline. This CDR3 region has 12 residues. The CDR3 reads CSVRDSSYEQYF.

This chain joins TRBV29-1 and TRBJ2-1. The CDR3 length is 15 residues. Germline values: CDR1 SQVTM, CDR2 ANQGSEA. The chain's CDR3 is CSVEELGIPLNEQFF.

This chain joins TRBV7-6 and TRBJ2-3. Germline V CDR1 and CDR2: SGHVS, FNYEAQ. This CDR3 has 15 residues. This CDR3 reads CASSLAGFSTDTQYF.

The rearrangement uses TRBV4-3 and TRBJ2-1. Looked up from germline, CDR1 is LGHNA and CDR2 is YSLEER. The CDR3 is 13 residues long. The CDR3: CASSQARYNEQFF.

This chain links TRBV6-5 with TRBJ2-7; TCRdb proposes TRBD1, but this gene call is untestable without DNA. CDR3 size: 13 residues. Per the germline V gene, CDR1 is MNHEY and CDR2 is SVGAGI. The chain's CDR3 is CASSYRQGYEQYF.

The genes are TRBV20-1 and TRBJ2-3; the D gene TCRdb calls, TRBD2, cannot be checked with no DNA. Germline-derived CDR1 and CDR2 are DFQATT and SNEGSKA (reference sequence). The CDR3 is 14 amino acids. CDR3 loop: CSATIAGSTDTQYF.